Below are 17 T cell receptor beta chains sequenced from a single sample in a study of blood T cells in healthy people across ages. Then a second PCR, running roughly 7 to 11 cycles, was carried out with a sample-barcoded 5' primer and a J-beta primer mix. TCRdb passed the 5' RACE reads through MiXCR, listing each CDR3 protein once. In the table there are about 1.5 million distinct CDR3 sequences, roughly 43% of which are singletons. The specimen sequenced was blood. The receptors stem from a young woman in good health.

This clonotype was observed a few times. The rearrangement joins TRBV10-1 to TRBJ2-5; possibly TRBD1 for D (6 bases). The J call may not be correct, given that the DNA end is closer to TRBJ2-7. This CDR3 comprises 13 residues. Looked up from germline, CDR1 is WNHNN and CDR2 is SYGVQD (reference sequence). CDR3 residues: CASFRTEIVEQYF. CDR3 DNA sequence: TGCGCCAGCTTTCGGACAGAGATTGTCGAGCAGTACTTC.

This clonotype was seen more than once but under ten times. The chain carries TRBV29-1 and TRBJ2-1, with D possibly matching TRBD1 (6 bases). V was pared by 4 bases and J by 8 bases, with 12 bases between. Germline CDR1 and CDR2: SQVTM and ANQGSEA. The length of the CDR3 is 12 residues. CDR3 nucleotides: TGCAGCGTTGGACCAGGGGAATATGAGCAGTTCTTC. Translating gives CSVGPGEYEQFF.

CDR3 nucleotides: TGCGCCAGCAGCCTTGTAATGGACCGAAGCACAGATACGCAGTATTTT. This translates into CASSLVMDRSTDTQYF. The chain joins TRBV4-1 to TRBJ2-3; no firm D call. CDR1 MGHRA and CDR2 YSYEKL come from the germline V gene. CDR3 length: 16 residues. V was cut by 4 bases and J by 0 bases, with 14 bases left in between.

This clonotype came up a few times. The chain links TRBV20-1 to TRBJ2-1, with 9 bases fitting TRBD2. The CDR3 runs 16 residues. The V and J ends lost 3 bases and 3 bases, in that order; junction bases with no gene match: 9. Germline V CDR1 and CDR2: DFQATT, SNEGSKA (reference sequence). CDR3 region: CSARGLAGEYYNEQFF. The DNA for the CDR3 is TGCAGTGCTAGGGGTTTAGCGGGAGAATACTACAATGAGCAGTTCTTC.

The rearrangement links TRBV4-3 to TRBJ2-7; a possible D gene is TRBD2 (5 bases). V dropped 1 base and J dropped 0 bases, with 10 bases sitting between them. The CDR3 is 15 amino acids. Germline CDR1 LGHNA, CDR2 YSLEER. Here the CDR3 DNA reads TGCGCCAGCAGCCAAGCAGCGGTGAGCTCCTACGAGCAGTACTTC. Translation gives CASSQAAVSSYEQYF.

The chain employs TRBV5-6 and TRBJ1-6; D may be TRBD1 (5 bases). The CDR3 length is 17 residues. Germline V gene sequence: CDR1 SGHDT, CDR2 YYEEEE. V lost 3 bases and J 2 bases, leaving 15 bases between the germline ends. CDR3 in amino acids: CASSYRDFKTYNSPLHF. CDR3 sequence (DNA): TGTGCCAGCAGCTACCGGGACTTTAAAACCTATAATTCACCCCTCCACTTT.

The gene calls are TRBV29-1 and TRBJ1-2; D is perhaps TRBD1 (5 bases). The germline CDR1 and CDR2 sequences are SQVTM and ANQGSEA. The CDR3 is made up of 13 amino acids. V gave up 2 bases and J gave up 10 bases, with 17 bases separating them. CDR3 bases: TGCAGCGTTGAAATTAGCGGGGCCGGCGTCTACACCTTC. It codes for CSVEISGAGVYTF.

The chain recombines TRBV27 with TRBJ1-1; D perhaps matches TRBD1 (5 bases). This CDR3 has 14 residues. Trimming removed 3 bases at V and 3 bases at J, with 11 bases between. Germline CDR1 MNHEY, CDR2 SMNVEV (reference sequence). The chain's CDR3 is CASSFLGRDTEAFF. Here the CDR3 DNA reads TGTGCCAGCAGTTTCCTGGGACGGGACACTGAAGCTTTCTTT.

This chain links TRBV9 with TRBJ2-3; no clear D gene. This CDR3 is built from 16 residues. V was cut by 0 bases and J by 2 bases, with 13 bases left in between. Germline CDR1 reads SGDLS; CDR2 reads YYNGEE. The CDR3 loop is CASSVGPGLITDTQYF. The CDR3 DNA reads TGTGCCAGCAGCGTAGGGCCAGGCTTAATCACAGATACGCAGTATTTT.

In its sample, this clonotype was seen many times. The V and J genes are TRBV5-1 and TRBJ2-7; no clear D gene. The CDR3 length is 12 residues. Germline assignment: CDR1 SGHRS and CDR2 YFSETQ. V lost 5 bases to trimming and J lost 3 bases, with 9 bases between them. CDR3 region: CASSGSFYEQYF. The DNA of the CDR3 is TGCGCCAGCAGTGGCAGCTTCTACGAGCAGTACTTC.

This chain connects TRBV4-1 to TRBJ1-2; D call uncertain. Trimming took off 1 base at V and 1 base at J, with 13 bases between the two ends. CDR3 length: 16 residues. Germline lookup yields CDR1 MGHRA and CDR2 YSYEKL. CDR3 amino acids: CASSQGFGSYNYGYTF. CDR3 coding DNA: TGCGCCAGCAGCCAAGGGTTCGGGAGTTATAACTATGGCTACACCTTC.

The chain recombines TRBV27 with TRBJ1-4; D uncertain. The CDR3 has 13 residues. With 5 bases removed from V and 4 bases from J, the gap between germline ends came to 8 bases. Germline V gene sequence: CDR1 MNHEY, CDR2 SMNVEV (reference sequence). The CDR3 DNA reads TGTGCCAGCAGTCCCTACCGTAATGAAAAACTGTTTTTT. As protein: CASSPYRNEKLFF.

This chain connects TRBV2 to TRBJ2-3; the match to TRBD2 covers 7 bases. The CDR3 runs 14 residues. Trimming removed 11 bases from V and 2 bases from J; junction bases left unmatched: 10. Germline V gene sequence: CDR1 SNHLY, CDR2 FYNNEI. The CDR3 is CAGKPGLSTDTQYF. The CDR3 DNA is TGTGCCGGAAAACCGGGACTATCCACAGATACGCAGTATTTT.

This clonotype was observed at least ten times. The chain uses TRBV7-2 and TRBJ2-1; D is unclear. There are 12 residues in the CDR3. The V end was cut by 5 bases, the J end by 6 bases, with 8 bases between. The V gene's germline CDR1 is SGHTA and CDR2 FQGNSA. CDR3 region: CASSPTLNEQFF. The CDR3 DNA follows: TGTGCCAGCAGCCCTACACTCAATGAGCAGTTCTTC.

This sequence joins TRBV20-1 and TRBJ1-2, with D unresolved. CDR3 length: 15 residues. Germline CDR1 reads DFQATT; CDR2 reads SNEGSKA (reference sequence). The V end lost 0 bases, the J end lost 5 bases, and 16 bases lay between the germline ends. CDR3 DNA sequence: TGCAGTGCTAGAGATCTGAGGGAAGAATTTTATGGCTACACCTTC. Its translation: CSARDLREEFYGYTF.

The chain recombines TRBV4-1 with TRBJ2-5, with 7 bases lining up with TRBD1. Losses at the gene ends were 1 base for V and 5 bases for J; bases not matched to a gene: 7. This CDR3 spans 15 amino acids. CDR1 and CDR2 from the germline V gene are MGHRA and YSYEKL. DNA for the CDR3: TGCGCCAGCAGCCAAGTTGACAGGGCCAAGGAGACCCAGTACTTC. Protein: CASSQVDRAKETQYF.

V and J are TRBV25-1 and TRBJ1-1, with TRBD1 as a possible D gene (5 bases). The V gene's germline CDR1 is MGHDK and CDR2 SYGVNS. The CDR3 is made up of 12 amino acids. Trimming left V 5 bases short and J 5 bases short, with 9 bases between. CDR3 DNA: TGTGCCAGCAGTTGGGGGATGACTGAAGCTTTCTTT. Protein sequence: CASSWGMTEAFF.